These 25 T cell receptor beta chains originate from one sample sequenced in a study of shared clonotypes between healthy human individuals. The method was immunoSEQ multiplex PCR; TCRdb's version includes in-frame clones alone and lacks a portion of them. The sample records about a million clones, around 74% being singletons. The sample comprised memory CD4+ T cells sorted from blood. Subset: CD45RA-negative fraction. These receptors came from a man aged 18-30 years in good health.

The genes are TRBV21-1 and TRBJ1-4; the table gives TRBD1 as D, unverified against the DNA. TRBV21-1 represents a pseudogene. This CDR3 contains 16 residues. CDR3 DNA: TGTGCCAGCAGCAAACCCTACAGGGATTGTAATGAAAAACTGTTTTTT. Its protein is CASSKPYRDCNEKLFF.

This chain connects TRBV28 to TRBJ2-5; maybe TRBD1 (5 bases). This CDR3 spans 14 amino acids. The germline V gene has CDR1 MDHEN and CDR2 SYDVKM. V was clipped by 5 bases and J by 4 bases, with 14 bases between them. This CDR3 reads CASSGKDNGETQYF. The CDR3 nucleotides are TGTGCCAGCAGTGGCAAGGACAACGGAGAGACCCAGTACTTC.

In its sample, this clone was seen a few times. This chain links TRBV27 with TRBJ2-7; 10 positions match TRBD2. CDR1 is MNHEY and CDR2 is SMNVEV in the germline V gene (reference sequence). The CDR3 runs 15 residues. V dropped 5 bases and J dropped 4; count of bases not matched to a gene: 8. As DNA, the CDR3 is TGTGCCAGCAGTCCCCTGCTAGCGGGGGCTTACGAGCAGTACTTC. Protein: CASSPLLAGAYEQYF.

Here the CDR3 DNA reads TGTGCCAGCAGCTTAGAACAGAGCTCTGGAAACACCATATATTTT. As protein: CASSLEQSSGNTIYF. The rearrangement joins TRBV5-4 to TRBJ1-3, with no clear D. The CDR3 has 15 residues. Trimming stripped 2 bases from V and 0 bases from J, with 9 bases between. Per germline, CDR1 SGHNT and CDR2 YYREEE (reference sequence).

This chain connects TRBV18 to TRBJ2-5, with D maybe TRBD2 (5 bases). The germline V gene encodes CDR1 KGHSH and CDR2 LQKENI. The CDR3 is 12 residues long. Trimming took 9 bases from V and 3 from J, leaving 11 bases between them. CDR3 region: CASSAGEETQYF. The DNA for the CDR3 is TGTGCCAGTTCTGCGGGTGAAGAGACCCAGTACTTC.

The chain has TRBV25-1 and TRBJ1-5; 9 bases are a match to TRBD1. The germline V gene encodes CDR1 MGHDK and CDR2 SYGVNS. The CDR3 covers 12 residues. J was trimmed by 6 bases and V by 11 bases; bases with no gene match: 5. CDR3 protein: CAAGQGPQPQHF. The CDR3 DNA sequence: TGTGCCGCCGGACAGGGGCCTCAGCCCCAGCATTTT.

This sequence joins TRBV5-6 and TRBJ2-1; 7 nucleotides align to TRBD1. Trimming cost V 4 bases and J 2 bases; bases outside gene matches: 6. CDR3 length equals 15 residues. Germline loops: CDR1 SGHDT, CDR2 YYEEEE. CDR3 amino acids: CASSPWGQTYNEQFF. The CDR3 DNA sequence: TGTGCCAGCAGCCCGTGGGGACAGACCTACAATGAGCAGTTCTTC. Variable domain in full (rest from reference TRBV5-6 and TRBJ2-1): DAGVTQSPTHLIKTRGQQVTLRCSPKSGHDTVSWYQQALGQGPQFIFQYYEEEERQRGNFPDRFSGHQFPNYSSELNVNALLLGDSALYLCASSPWGQTYNEQFFGPGTRLTVL.

CDR3 in DNA: TGTGCCAGCAGCGTCAGACCCGACGTTGGCACCGGGGAGCTGTTTTTT. This codes for CASSVRPDVGTGELFF. The chain carries TRBV9 and TRBJ2-2; D not certain. Germline lookup yields CDR1 SGDLS and CDR2 YYNGEE. The CDR3 has 16 residues. The ends were cut back, 2 bases at V and 4 bases at J, with 15 bases in the middle.

Of note for this clone: Germline is not matched at one junction end, which may reflect a read error. The rearrangement joins TRBV30 to TRBJ2-3; 9 bases map to TRBD2. This CDR3 spans 12 amino acids. Per the germline V gene, CDR1 is GTSNPN and CDR2 is SVGIG (reference sequence). Written as DNA, the CDR3 is TGTGCCTGGGGGACTAGCAGAGATACGCAGTATTTT. As protein: CAWGTSRDTQYF.

In the case of this clone: Possible read error: a much larger clone is one base away. This same CDR3 is encoded by further DNA sequences in the sample. V usage is TRBV5-4 and J usage is TRBJ1-5; no reliable D call. This CDR3 region has 13 residues. Trimming stripped 2 bases from V and 0 bases from J, with 3 bases between. Germline loops: CDR1 SGHNT, CDR2 YYREEE (reference sequence). As DNA, the CDR3 is TGTGCCAGCAGCTTAGATAGCAATCAGCCCCAGCATTTT. Translation gives CASSLDSNQPQHF.

V and J are TRBV6-5 and TRBJ2-7; 8 bases fit TRBD2. The CDR3 contains 15 residues. Germline CDR1 and CDR2: MNHEY and SVGAGI. V dropped 2 bases and J dropped 3; count of bases not matched to a gene: 6. DNA for the CDR3: TGTGCCAGCAGTTACGGGGCGGGGGGATACTACGAGCAGTACTTC. As protein: CASSYGAGGYYEQYF.

The table lists this clone with a count of one. The chain employs TRBV7-2 and TRBJ2-5; 10 bases map to TRBD2. Germline CDR1 is SGHTA and CDR2 is FQGNSA. Losses at the gene ends were 5 bases for V and 2 bases for J; bases not matched to a gene: 5. This CDR3 is 15 amino acids long. CDR3 sequence reads: CASSLGLAPQETQYF. The DNA of the CDR3 is TGTGCCAGCAGCCTGGGACTAGCGCCACAAGAGACCCAGTACTTC.

This clone showed up just a few times. This rearrangement joins TRBV18 to TRBJ1-2; unclear D gene. This CDR3 contains 16 residues. The V gene's germline CDR1 is KGHSH and CDR2 LQKENI. V was trimmed by 2 bases and J by 2 bases, leaving 15 bases between them. CDR3 protein: CASSPRERALNYGYTF. The DNA of the CDR3 is TGTGCCAGCTCACCAAGAGAGAGGGCGCTAAACTATGGCTACACCTTC.

This clone was observed a handful of times. Other DNA sequences from this sample encode an identical CDR3 as well. The V gene is TRBV5-6, the J gene TRBJ1-1; D is ambiguous. Germline values: CDR1 SGHDT, CDR2 YYEEEE. The CDR3 loop spans 11 amino acids. V shed 2 bases and J shed 4 bases, with 3 bases lying between them. This CDR3 is CASSLATEAFF. CDR3 DNA: TGTGCCAGCAGCTTAGCCACTGAAGCTTTCTTT. Full variable domain (missing parts from reference TRBV5-6 and TRBJ1-1): DAGVTQSPTHLIKTRGQQVTLRCSPKSGHDTVSWYQQALGQGPQFIFQYYEEEERQRGNFPDRFSGHQFPNYSSELNVNALLLGDSALYLCASSLATEAFFGQGTRLTVV.

The rearrangement joins TRBV7-9 to TRBJ1-2; D unclear. Between the trimmed V and J ends, which lost 5 bases and 8 bases, there was a span of 15 bases. CDR3 length: 13 residues. From germline, CDR1 is SEHNR and CDR2 FQNEAQ (reference sequence). The CDR3 here is CASSIPRAWGYTF. The CDR3 nucleotides are TGTGCCAGCAGCATTCCGCGGGCCTGGGGCTACACCTTC. Full variable domain (outside the CDR3, taken from reference TRBV7-9 and TRBJ1-2): DTGVSQNPRHKITKRGQNVTFRCDPISEHNRLYWYRQTLGQGPEFLTYFQNEAQLEKSRLLSDRFSAERPKGSFSTLEIQRTEQGDSAMYLCASSIPRAWGYTFGSGTRLTVV.

This clone was counted a single time. The chain employs TRBV13 and TRBJ2-7; tentatively, D is TRBD1 (5 bases). This CDR3 comprises 14 residues. Trimming stripped 3 bases from V and 3 bases from J, with 12 bases between. The germline CDR1 and CDR2 sequences are PRHDT and FYEKMQ (reference sequence). CDR3 loop: CASSFGAVGYEQYF. The CDR3 region has the DNA TGTGCCAGCAGCTTTGGGGCGGTAGGCTACGAGCAGTACTTC.

V and J are TRBV7-9 and TRBJ1-2, with 9 bases that match TRBD1. CDR3 length: 17 amino acids. Per germline, CDR1 SEHNR and CDR2 FQNEAQ (reference sequence). V trimming: 3 bases; J trimming: 2 bases; junction bases outside the gene matches: 10. The CDR3 nucleotides read TGTGCCAGCAGCTTGGCGGGACAGGGTTTTTCCAACTATGGCTACACCTTC. It translates to CASSLAGQGFSNYGYTF.

The chain couples TRBV9 to TRBJ2-3; the match to TRBD1 covers 12 bases. The ends lost 3 bases at V and 7 bases at J; junction bases unmatched: 9. The CDR3 has 16 amino acids. Germline CDR1 and CDR2: SGDLS and YYNGEE. CDR3 sequence reads: CASSGGTGGGRNTQYF. CDR3 nucleotides: TGTGCCAGCAGCGGAGGGACAGGGGGCGGTAGAAATACGCAGTATTTT.

The genes are TRBV7-9 and TRBJ2-4; D may match TRBD1 or TRBD2 (5 bases each). This CDR3 region has 17 residues. Germline loops: CDR1 SEHNR, CDR2 FQNEAQ (reference sequence). Trimming removed 1 base at V and 0 bases at J, with 13 bases between. The CDR3 sequence: CASSLGLGEIAKNIQYF. CDR3 nucleotide sequence: TGTGCCAGCAGCTTAGGACTGGGGGAAATAGCCAAAAACATTCAGTACTTC.

The table lists this clone with a few counts. The V and J genes are TRBV30 and TRBJ1-5; D is perhaps TRBD1 (5 bases). V gave up 0 bases and J gave up 7 bases, with 13 bases separating them. The V gene's germline CDR1 is GTSNPN and CDR2 SVGIG (reference sequence). The CDR3 runs 14 residues. The CDR3 reads CAWSVQSGSQPQHF. DNA of the CDR3: TGTGCCTGGAGTGTACAGTCAGGGTCCCAGCCCCAGCATTTT. Complete variable domain (other parts from reference TRBV30 and TRBJ1-5): SQTIHQWPATLVQPVGSPLSLECTVEGTSNPNLYWYRQAAGRGLQLLFYSVGIGQISSEVPQNLSASRPQDRQFILSSKKLLLSDSGFYLCAWSVQSGSQPQHFGDGTRLSIL.

In DNA, the CDR3 is TGTGCCGAAAAGGCAGTCTATGGCTACACCTTC. Translation gives CAEKAVYGYTF. The chain couples TRBV30 to TRBJ1-2; D unresolved. Germline lookup yields CDR1 GTSNPN and CDR2 SVGIG (reference sequence). CDR3 length: 11 amino acids. The V end was cut by 8 bases, the J end by 4 bases, with 11 bases between.

V usage is TRBV5-4 and J usage is TRBJ1-1, with 9 nucleotides matching TRBD1. The germline V gene encodes CDR1 SGHNT and CDR2 YYREEE (reference sequence). Trimming cost V 3 bases and J 1 base; bases outside gene matches: 4. This CDR3 has 15 residues. CDR3 nucleotide sequence: TGTGCCAGCAGCTGGGGGGACAGGGCGAACACTGAAGCTTTCTTT. Residues: CASSWGDRANTEAFF. Filled out from reference TRBV5-4 and TRBJ1-1, the complete variable domain reads ETGVTQSPTHLIKTRGQQVTLRCSSQSGHNTVSWYQQALGQGPQFIFQYYREEENGRGNFPPRFSGLQFPNYSSELNVNALELDDSALYLCASSWGDRANTEAFFGQGTRLTVV.

The chain carries TRBV7-3 and TRBJ2-1; TRBD1 matches 9 bases. The CDR3 is made up of 15 amino acids. Germline trimming cut 0 bases from V and 7 bases from J; bases unmatched to any gene: 4. Germline V gives CDR1 SGHTA, CDR2 FQGTGA. CDR3 coding DNA: TGTGCCAGCAGCTTAACGGGACAGGGCCTAAATGAGCAGTTCTTC. Its protein is CASSLTGQGLNEQFF.

V and J are TRBV5-6 and TRBJ2-5; 8 nucleotides align to TRBD2. Germline values: CDR1 SGHDT, CDR2 YYEEEE. The ends lost 0 bases at V and 3 bases at J; junction bases unmatched: 7. The CDR3 covers 16 residues. In DNA form, the CDR3 reads TGTGCCAGCAGCTTGGGGTTAGCGGGGAAGGAAGAGACCCAGTACTTC. It specifies CASSLGLAGKEETQYF.

V is TRBV5-1 and J is TRBJ2-5; 10 bases agree with TRBD2. The CDR3 has 17 amino acids. V trimming: 0 bases; J trimming: 3 bases; junction bases outside the gene matches: 8. CDR1 and CDR2 from the germline V gene are SGHRS and YFSETQ. The chain's CDR3 is CASSLGRLAGVEETQYF. CDR3 DNA: TGCGCCAGCAGCTTGGGGCGGCTAGCGGGGGTGGAAGAGACCCAGTACTTC.